These 24 T cell receptor beta chains were all obtained from the same sample, sequenced in a study of T cell responses to AZD1222 COVID-19 vaccine. TCRdb keeps only in-frame clones here, not all; method: immunoSEQ multiplex PCR. The table has about 130,000 clones, around 85% seen once; the top ten hold under 2%. The sequenced sample was peripheral blood, obtained on day 0 of AZD1222 vaccination. The origin of the receptors is an adult in good health.

This clone was counted only a few times. The chain has TRBV15 and TRBJ1-3; tentative D call: TRBD1 (6 bases). Germline assignment: CDR1 LNHNV and CDR2 YYDKDF (reference sequence). Trimming removed 0 bases at V and 2 bases at J, with 8 bases between. The CDR3 contains 15 residues. The CDR3 nucleotides are TGTGCCACCAGCAGAGACCCAGGGGCTGGAAACACCATATATTTT. This encodes CATSRDPGAGNTIYF.

The chain combines TRBV20-1 with TRBJ1-6; D possibly corresponds to TRBD1 (5 bases). Per germline, CDR1 DFQATT and CDR2 SNEGSKA (reference sequence). The CDR3 is 12 residues long. Trimming took off 5 bases at V and 9 bases at J, with 11 bases between the two ends. The DNA for the CDR3 is TGCAGTGCTCGTGGGGGGGTTTCACCCCTCCACTTT. It codes for CSARGGVSPLHF.

The gene calls are TRBV18 and TRBJ2-3, with 8 positions matching TRBD1. The CDR3 extends over 12 amino acids. The V gene's germline CDR1 is KGHSH and CDR2 LQKENI. Unmatched junction bases numbered 3, after V lost 2 bases and J lost 11 bases. The CDR3, as DNA: TGTGCCAGCTCACCAGAGGGGACAGGGCAGTATTTT. Translation: CASSPEGTGQYF. The full variable domain, in which reference TRBV18 and TRBJ2-3 provide the parts outside the CDR3, is NAGVMQNPRHLVRRRGQEARLRCSPMKGHSHVYWYRQLPEEGLKFMVYLQKENIIDESGMPKERFSAEFPKEGPSILRIQQVVRGDSAAYFCASSPEGTGQYFGPGTRLTVL.

The chain employs TRBV19 and TRBJ1-2, with D perhaps matching TRBD1 (5 bases). Trimming left V 5 bases short and J 8 bases short, with 18 bases between. The germline gives CDR1 LNHDA, CDR2 SQIVND (reference sequence). The CDR3 totals 14 residues. CDR3 loop: CASSPLVREGGYTF. The CDR3 DNA sequence: TGTGCCAGTAGTCCCCTCGTCAGGGAAGGCGGCTACACCTTC.

V is TRBV7-2 and J is TRBJ2-3, with D possibly being TRBD1 (6 bases). Germline CDR1 reads SGHTA; CDR2 reads FQGNSA. The CDR3 is 17 residues long. The V gene lost 1 base and the J gene lost 6 bases, with 20 bases spanning the gap. The CDR3 DNA reads as TGTGCCAGCAGCTTAGTAGCCCAAGGGCCCCAGGGGGATACGCAGTATTTT. This codes for CASSLVAQGPQGDTQYF.

The CDR3 DNA reads TGTGCCAGCAGCCCGGACGGGACACCTCCCGACGAGCAGTACTTC. Translating it yields CASSPDGTPPDEQYF. V and J are TRBV5-8 and TRBJ2-7; a possible D gene is TRBD1 (6 bases). The CDR3 sequence is 15 residues long. In germline, CDR1 is SGHTS, CDR2 YDEGEE. V was trimmed by 4 bases and J by 5 bases, leaving 19 bases between them.

The V call is TRBV19, the J call TRBJ2-7; the D call may be TRBD1 or TRBD2 (5 bases each). The CDR3 extends over 13 amino acids. V shed 10 bases and J shed 2 bases, with 15 bases lying between them. Germline CDR1 reads LNHDA; CDR2 reads SQIVND (reference sequence). The CDR3, as DNA: TGTGCCACCCATGAGGGGAACCCCTACGAGCAGTACTTC. It translates to CATHEGNPYEQYF.

The chain recombines TRBV3-1 (or the pseudogene TRBV3-2) with TRBJ1-1; 7 positions agree with TRBD1. There are 14 residues in the CDR3. The ends lost 5 bases at V and 6 bases at J; junction bases unmatched: 9. CDR1 LGHDT and CDR2 YNNKEL come from the germline V gene (reference sequence). CDR3 DNA: TGTGCCAGCAGCTCGACAGGGTATGCTTCTGAAGCTTTCTTT. This sequence encodes CASSSTGYASEAFF.

This rearrangement joins TRBV21-1 to TRBJ1-4; the listed D gene, TRBD1, was not tested against the DNA. TRBV21-1 is assigned pseudogene status. This CDR3 region has 15 residues. This chain's CDR3 is CASSNKRDTKGKLFF. For the CDR3, the DNA is TGTGCCAGCAGCAACAAGAGAGACACAAAAGGAAAACTGTTTTTT.

The genes are TRBV24-1 and TRBJ2-4, with a possible D match to TRBD1 (6 bases). V lost 4 bases to trimming and J lost 3 bases, with 12 bases between them. The V gene's germline CDR1 is KGHDR and CDR2 SFDVKD. The CDR3 is 15 amino acids. CDR3: CATSDPRGSKNIQYF. DNA of the CDR3: TGTGCCACCAGTGACCCCAGGGGTAGCAAAAACATTCAGTACTTC.

The rearrangement links TRBV29-1 to TRBJ2-1; no definite D call. In germline, CDR1 is SQVTM, CDR2 ANQGSEA. This CDR3 is built from 16 residues. V gave up 2 bases and J gave up 1 base, with 15 bases separating them. CDR3 bases: TGCAGCGTTGAACTTGCCCTAAAAGGATCCTACAATGAGCAGTTCTTC. It translates to CSVELALKGSYNEQFF.

The genes are TRBV5-6 and TRBJ2-5, with no clear D. Trimming removed 4 bases at V and 1 base at J, with 11 bases between. Per the germline V gene, CDR1 is SGHDT and CDR2 is YYEEEE. This CDR3 spans 14 amino acids. This chain's CDR3 is CASSPDMGQETQYF. In DNA, the CDR3 is TGTGCCAGCAGCCCCGACATGGGCCAAGAGACCCAGTACTTC.

The chain uses TRBV29-1 and TRBJ1-2, with D unresolved. Per germline, CDR1 SQVTM and CDR2 ANQGSEA. CDR3 length equals 13 residues. V dropped 0 bases and J dropped 4 bases, with 9 bases sitting between them. The CDR3 reads CSVEDEVPYGYTF. DNA for the CDR3: TGCAGCGTTGAAGATGAGGTACCCTATGGCTACACCTTC.

The chain is built from TRBV19 and TRBJ1-5, with TRBD1 identical over 8 bases. This CDR3 is built from 16 residues. Germline V gene sequence: CDR1 LNHDA, CDR2 SQIVND (reference sequence). The trim removed 5 bases at V and 5 bases at J, leaving 11 bases unmatched. The CDR3 loop is CASSVGGAGGDQPQHF. CDR3 in DNA: TGTGCCAGTAGTGTAGGGGGAGCAGGGGGCGATCAGCCCCAGCATTTT.

V and J are TRBV7-2 and TRBJ1-2, with TRBD1 as a possible D gene (5 bases). Germline-derived CDR1 and CDR2 are SGHTA and FQGNSA. The CDR3 is made up of 13 amino acids. Trimming cost V 4 bases and J 4 bases, with 10 bases left between them. The CDR3 region has the DNA TGTGCCAGCAGCTCCCGGGACTCCTATGGCTACACCTTC. It translates to CASSSRDSYGYTF.

The gene calls are TRBV5-6 and TRBJ2-5, with 9 bases matching TRBD2. The J segment lost 3 bases and the V segment lost 0 bases, leaving 9 bases of the junction unmatched. Germline V gives CDR1 SGHDT, CDR2 YYEEEE. The CDR3 runs to 17 residues. The DNA of the CDR3 is TGTGCCAGCAGCTTGGAAGTAGCGGGGGCATATAAAGAGACCCAGTACTTC. This encodes CASSLEVAGAYKETQYF.

This chain uses TRBV14 with TRBJ2-3; a possible D gene is TRBD2 (5 bases). The germline CDR1 and CDR2 sequences are SGHDN and FVKESK. The CDR3 extends over 14 amino acids. Trimming shortened V by 4 bases and J by 0 bases, and 8 bases separated the two germline ends. CDR3 nucleotides: TGTGCCAGCAGCCGGCGGACTAGCACAGATACGCAGTATTTT. This gives the protein CASSRRTSTDTQYF.

The chain is built from TRBV6-5 and TRBJ1-1, with D perhaps matching TRBD1 (5 bases). Germline values: CDR1 MNHEY, CDR2 SVGAGI. The CDR3 has 15 residues. V lost 6 bases and J lost 0, with 14 bases in between. CDR3 bases: TGTGCCAGCAGGAGGGACGGAGGTATGAACACTGAAGCTTTCTTT. This sequence encodes CASRRDGGMNTEAFF.

The chain carries TRBV28 and TRBJ2-1; TRBD1 is a possible D gene (6 bases). CDR1 MDHEN and CDR2 SYDVKM come from the germline V gene. Trimming took off 7 bases at V and 8 bases at J, with 21 bases between the two ends. The CDR3 consists of 15 residues. The CDR3 coding sequence is TGTGCCAGCATCTCAATCGGTGCAGGGGCCGATGAGCAGTTCTTC. Its translation is CASISIGAGADEQFF.

The chain employs TRBV18 and TRBJ2-4; TRBD1 is a possible D gene (6 bases). This CDR3 is built from 14 residues. V was shortened by 5 bases and J by 1 base, with 9 bases between the two germline ends. Per the germline V gene, CDR1 is KGHSH and CDR2 is LQKENI. The CDR3 region is CASSATGAKNIQYF. The CDR3 region has the DNA TGTGCCAGCTCAGCCACAGGGGCCAAAAACATTCAGTACTTC.

The rearrangement uses TRBV19 and TRBJ2-3, with D possibly being TRBD2 (6 bases). V was cut by 4 bases and J by 0 bases, with 14 bases left in between. Germline V lookup: CDR1 LNHDA, CDR2 SQIVND (reference sequence). The length of the CDR3 is 16 residues. Written as DNA, the CDR3 is TGTGCCAGTAGTACCACCCCGGGACTCAGCACAGATACGCAGTATTTT. This codes for CASSTTPGLSTDTQYF.

V usage is TRBV4-1 and J usage is TRBJ1-1; TRBD1 agrees at 12 bases. The CDR3 runs to 18 residues. J gave up 1 base and V 1 base, and 7 bases lay outside the gene matches. Germline CDR1 reads MGHRA; CDR2 reads YSYEKL. The CDR3: CASSQVTGTGGPNTEAFF. For the CDR3, the DNA is TGCGCCAGCAGCCAAGTTACCGGGACAGGGGGCCCGAACACTGAAGCTTTCTTT.

The chain combines TRBV18 with TRBJ1-2; 7 bases map to TRBD1. CDR1 is KGHSH, CDR2 LQKENI, per germline. V lost 6 bases and J lost 2; bases outside the gene matches: 3. This CDR3 comprises 13 residues. DNA of the CDR3: TGTGCCAGCTCGGGGACAGAAAACTATGGCTACACCTTC. It translates to CASSGTENYGYTF.

This chain joins TRBV11-2 and TRBJ1-2, with 8 bases lining up with TRBD1. J gave up 2 bases and V 1 base, and 0 bases lay outside the gene matches. CDR3 length: 14 amino acids. CDR1 SGHAT and CDR2 FQNNGV come from the germline V gene. The DNA of the CDR3 is TGTGCCAGCAGCTTAGGGACAGGGAACTATGGCTACACCTTC. This sequence encodes CASSLGTGNYGYTF.